This T cell receptor beta chain emerged from a study of shared clonotypes between healthy human individuals. Study overall: A couple of women and a few men aged 18 to 49 made up the donors. Each donor contributed plates that comprised three CD4 naive, three CD4 memory, two CD8 naive and one CD8 memory. Findings of the study overall: The study generally estimated greater richness for naive than memory subsets.

Germline V gene lookup returns CDR1 LNHDA and CDR2 SQIVND (reference sequence). V gave up 6 bases and J gave up 2 bases, with 17 bases separating them. CDR3 length: 16 residues. Each of the donors was a healthy adult who was HIV-negative and had not had a recent acute infection or vaccination. In the case of this clone: Its target is not known.

Some clones are missing from TCRdb's copy, which holds only in-frame ones; the method was immunoSEQ multiplex PCR. This sample has hundreds of thousands of clones, with around two thirds found just once. The material sequenced was memory CD4+ T cells sorted from blood. Subset: CD45RA-negative fraction. This chain connects TRBV19 to TRBJ1-5; possible D gene TRBD1, 6 bases. The receptor comes from a man younger than 45 in good health. CDR3 nucleotides: TGTGCCAGTAGGATACGCAGGGGTGGGGGCAATCAGCCCCAGCATTTT. Encoded protein: CASRIRRGGGNQPQHF. Looking up the rest from reference TRBV19 and TRBJ1-5 gives the full variable domain: DGGITQSPKYLFRKEGQNVTLSCEQNLNHDAMYWYRQDPGQGLRLIYYSQIVNDFQKGDIAEGYSVSREKKESFPLTVTSAQKNPTAFYLCASRIRRGGGNQPQHFGDGTRLSIL.